This TCR beta chain stems from a study of blood T cell repertoires in COVID-19. For the study at large: Acute-phase and convalescent COVID-19 samples originated in the United States, Italy and Spain. PBMCs, B-cell-depleted T cells, or T cells were the source of the cDNA or gDNA that made up the material.

CDR3 length: 13 amino acids. V shed 5 bases and J 0 bases; nucleotides not matched to a gene: 1. Germline V gives CDR1 GTSNPN, CDR2 SVGIG (reference sequence). Enrollment of patients from Seattle took place during active infection, with longitudinal follow-up. Data came from immunoSEQ multiplex PCR; TCRdb stores just in-frame clones and leaves some out. Altogether 300,000 to 350,000 clones are present, roughly 90% being singletons, with the ten largest covering 7.3%. This TCR was sampled from a woman aged 65 to 85 with COVID-19, enrolled during active disease. The rearrangement uses TRBV30 and TRBJ1-3; 7 nucleotides agree with TRBD1. The source material was peripheral blood. The CDR3 loop reads CAWGTASGNTIYF. In DNA, the CDR3 is TGTGCCTGGGGGACAGCCTCTGGAAACACCATATATTTT.